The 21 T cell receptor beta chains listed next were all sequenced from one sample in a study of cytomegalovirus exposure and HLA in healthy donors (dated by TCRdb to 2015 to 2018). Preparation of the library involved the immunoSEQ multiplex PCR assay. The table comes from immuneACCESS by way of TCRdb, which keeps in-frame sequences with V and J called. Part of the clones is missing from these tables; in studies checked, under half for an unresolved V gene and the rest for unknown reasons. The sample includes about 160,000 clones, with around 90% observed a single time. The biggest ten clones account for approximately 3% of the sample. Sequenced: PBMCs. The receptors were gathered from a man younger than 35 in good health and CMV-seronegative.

The CDR3: CASSPGLAGGLITDTQYF. The DNA for the CDR3 is TGTGCCAGCAGCCCCGGACTAGCGGGGGGCCTGATCACAGATACGCAGTATTTT. The chain joins TRBV7-2 to TRBJ2-3; 14 bases fit TRBD2. Germline lookup yields CDR1 SGHTA and CDR2 FQGNSA. V dropped 5 bases and J dropped 2; count of bases not matched to a gene: 9. There are 18 residues in the CDR3.

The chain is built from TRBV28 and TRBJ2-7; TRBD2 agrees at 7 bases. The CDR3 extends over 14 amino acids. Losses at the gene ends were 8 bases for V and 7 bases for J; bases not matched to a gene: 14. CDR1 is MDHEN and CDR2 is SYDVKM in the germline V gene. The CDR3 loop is CASREGPGGQEQYF. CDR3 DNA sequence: TGTGCCAGCCGCGAGGGGCCGGGAGGACAAGAGCAGTACTTC.

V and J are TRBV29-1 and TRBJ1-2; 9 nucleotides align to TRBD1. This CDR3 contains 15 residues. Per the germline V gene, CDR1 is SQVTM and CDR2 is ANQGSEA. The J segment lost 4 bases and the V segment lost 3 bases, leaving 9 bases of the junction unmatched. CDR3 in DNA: TGCAGCGTTGATAGGGGACAGGGATTCTCCTATGGCTACACCTTC. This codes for CSVDRGQGFSYGYTF.

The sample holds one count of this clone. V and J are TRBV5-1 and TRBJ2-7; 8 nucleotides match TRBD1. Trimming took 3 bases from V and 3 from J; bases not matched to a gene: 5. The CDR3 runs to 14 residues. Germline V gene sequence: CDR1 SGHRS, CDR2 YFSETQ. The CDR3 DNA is TGCGCCAGCAGCTCGGACAGGGCCGGCTACGAGCAGTACTTC. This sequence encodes CASSSDRAGYEQYF. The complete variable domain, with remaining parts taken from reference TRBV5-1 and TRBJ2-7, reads KAGVTQTPRYLIKTRGQQVTLSCSPISGHRSVSWYQQTPGQGLQFLFEYFSETQRNKGNFPGRFSGRQFSNSRSEMNVSTLELGDSALYLCASSSDRAGYEQYFGPGTRLTVT.

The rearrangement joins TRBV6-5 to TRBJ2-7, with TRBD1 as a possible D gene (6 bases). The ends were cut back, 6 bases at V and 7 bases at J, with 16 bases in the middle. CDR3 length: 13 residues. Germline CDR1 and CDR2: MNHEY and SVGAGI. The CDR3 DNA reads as TGTGCCAGCAGACTCGATCTCCAGGGGGAGCAGTACTTC. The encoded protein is CASRLDLQGEQYF.

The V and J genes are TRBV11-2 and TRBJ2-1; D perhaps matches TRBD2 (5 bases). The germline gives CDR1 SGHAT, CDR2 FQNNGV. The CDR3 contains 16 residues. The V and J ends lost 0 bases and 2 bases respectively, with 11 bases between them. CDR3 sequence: CASSLDRTSTYNEQFF. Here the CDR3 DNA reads TGTGCCAGCAGCTTAGATCGCACTAGTACCTACAATGAGCAGTTCTTC.

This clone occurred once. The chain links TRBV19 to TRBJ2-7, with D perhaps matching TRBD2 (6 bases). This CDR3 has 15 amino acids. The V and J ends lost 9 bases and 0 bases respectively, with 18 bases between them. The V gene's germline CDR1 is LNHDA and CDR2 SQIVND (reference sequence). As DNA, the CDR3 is TGTGCCAGCCGCATAGCGGAACTGAGCTCCTACGAGCAGTACTTC. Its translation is CASRIAELSSYEQYF.

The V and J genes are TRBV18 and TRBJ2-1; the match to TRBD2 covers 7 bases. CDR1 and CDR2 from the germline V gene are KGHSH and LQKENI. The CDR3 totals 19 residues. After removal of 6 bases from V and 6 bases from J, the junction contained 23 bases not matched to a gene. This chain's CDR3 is CASSAGSVLGEGLINEQFF. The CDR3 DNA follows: TGTGCCAGCTCCGCCGGTAGCGTTCTTGGGGAGGGCCTAATCAATGAGCAGTTCTTC. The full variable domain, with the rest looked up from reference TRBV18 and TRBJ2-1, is NAGVMQNPRHLVRRRGQEARLRCSPMKGHSHVYWYRQLPEEGLKFMVYLQKENIIDESGMPKERFSAEFPKEGPSILRIQQVVRGDSAAYFCASSAGSVLGEGLINEQFFGPGTRLTVL.

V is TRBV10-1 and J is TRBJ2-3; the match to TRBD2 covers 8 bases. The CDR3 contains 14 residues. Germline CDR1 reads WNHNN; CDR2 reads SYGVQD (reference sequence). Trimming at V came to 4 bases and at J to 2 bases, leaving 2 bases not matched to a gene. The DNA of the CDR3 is TGCGCCAGCAGTGTAGCGGGGAACACAGATACGCAGTATTTT. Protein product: CASSVAGNTDTQYF.

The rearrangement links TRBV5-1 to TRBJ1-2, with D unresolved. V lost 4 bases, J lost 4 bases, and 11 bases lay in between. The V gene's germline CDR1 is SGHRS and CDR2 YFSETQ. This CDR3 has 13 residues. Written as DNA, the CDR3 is TGCGCCAGCAGCGTGGATTGGAGCTATGGCTACACCTTC. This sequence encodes CASSVDWSYGYTF.

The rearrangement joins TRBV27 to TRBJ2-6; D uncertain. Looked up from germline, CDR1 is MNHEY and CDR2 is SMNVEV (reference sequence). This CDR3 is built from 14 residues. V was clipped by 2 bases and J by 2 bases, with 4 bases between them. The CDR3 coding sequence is TGTGCCAGCAGTTTAGAGCCTGGGGCCAACGTCCTGACTTTC. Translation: CASSLEPGANVLTF. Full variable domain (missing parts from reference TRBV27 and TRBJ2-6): EAQVTQNPRYLITVTGKKLTVTCSQNMNHEYMSWYRQDPGLGLRQIYYSMNVEVTDKGDVPEGYKVSRKEKRNFPLILESPSPNQTSLYFCASSLEPGANVLTFGAGSRLTVL.

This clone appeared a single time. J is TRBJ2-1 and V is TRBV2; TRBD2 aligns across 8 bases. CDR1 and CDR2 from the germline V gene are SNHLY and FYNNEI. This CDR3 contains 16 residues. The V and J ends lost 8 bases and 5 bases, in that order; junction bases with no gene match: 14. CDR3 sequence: CASGRGSTSVNNEQFF. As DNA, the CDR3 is TGTGCCAGCGGCCGCGGTTCGACTAGCGTGAACAATGAGCAGTTCTTC.

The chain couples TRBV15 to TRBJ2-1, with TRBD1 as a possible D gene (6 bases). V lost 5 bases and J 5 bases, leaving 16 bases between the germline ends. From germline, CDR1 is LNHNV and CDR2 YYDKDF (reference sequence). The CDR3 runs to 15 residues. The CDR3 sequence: CATSPTGTTNNEQFF. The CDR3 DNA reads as TGTGCCACCAGCCCGACAGGAACTACCAACAATGAGCAGTTCTTC.

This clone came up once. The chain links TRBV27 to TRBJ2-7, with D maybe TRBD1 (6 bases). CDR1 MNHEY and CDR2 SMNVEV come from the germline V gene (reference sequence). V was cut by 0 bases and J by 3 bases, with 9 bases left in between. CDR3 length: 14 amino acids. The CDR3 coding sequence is TGTGCCAGCAGTTTATCTGGGGGCGGCTACGAGCAGTACTTC. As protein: CASSLSGGGYEQYF.

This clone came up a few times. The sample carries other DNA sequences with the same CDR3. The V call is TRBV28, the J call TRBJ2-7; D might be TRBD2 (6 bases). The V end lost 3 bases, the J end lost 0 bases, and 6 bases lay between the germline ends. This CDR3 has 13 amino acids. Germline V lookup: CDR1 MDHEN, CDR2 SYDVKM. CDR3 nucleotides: TGTGCCAGCAGTTTCGGGGGCTCCTACGAGCAGTACTTC. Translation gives CASSFGGSYEQYF.

DNA for the CDR3: TGTGCCAGCAGTTTAGCCAGTTCCTACAATGAGCAGTTCTTC. As protein: CASSLASSYNEQFF. V is TRBV27 and J is TRBJ2-1; D unresolved. Germline V CDR1 and CDR2: MNHEY, SMNVEV (reference sequence). This CDR3 region has 14 residues. V lost 2 bases, J lost 1 base, and 6 bases lay in between.

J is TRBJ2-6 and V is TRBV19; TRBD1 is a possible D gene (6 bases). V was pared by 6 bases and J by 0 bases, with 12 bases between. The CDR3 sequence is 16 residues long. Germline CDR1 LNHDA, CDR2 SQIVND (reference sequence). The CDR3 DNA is TGTGCCAGTAGACAGGGAAGGGGCTCTGGGGCCAACGTCCTGACTTTC. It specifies CASRQGRGSGANVLTF.

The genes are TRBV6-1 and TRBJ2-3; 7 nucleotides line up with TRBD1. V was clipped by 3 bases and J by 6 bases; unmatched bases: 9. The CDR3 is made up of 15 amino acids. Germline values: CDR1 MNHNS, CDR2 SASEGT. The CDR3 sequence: CASSDPQGQVDTQYF. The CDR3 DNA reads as TGTGCCAGCAGTGATCCACAGGGGCAGGTGGATACGCAGTATTTT.

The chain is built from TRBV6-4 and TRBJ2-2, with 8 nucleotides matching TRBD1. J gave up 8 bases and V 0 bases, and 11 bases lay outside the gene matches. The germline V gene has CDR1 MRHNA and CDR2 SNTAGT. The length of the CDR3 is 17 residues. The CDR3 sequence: CASSDSWGDRSYGELFF. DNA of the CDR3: TGTGCCAGCAGTGACTCCTGGGGGGACAGGAGTTATGGGGAGCTGTTTTTT.

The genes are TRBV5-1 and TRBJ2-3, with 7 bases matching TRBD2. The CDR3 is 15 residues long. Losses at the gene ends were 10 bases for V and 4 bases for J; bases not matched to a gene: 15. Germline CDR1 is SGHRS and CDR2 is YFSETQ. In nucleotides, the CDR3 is TGCGCCTGTTGCCGGGACTACAACGTCCCAGATACGCAGTATTTT. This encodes CACCRDYNVPDTQYF.

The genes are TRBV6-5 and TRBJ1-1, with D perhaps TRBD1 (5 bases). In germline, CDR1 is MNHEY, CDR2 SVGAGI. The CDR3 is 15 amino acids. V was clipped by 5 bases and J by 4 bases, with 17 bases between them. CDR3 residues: CASSPGYGGITEAFF. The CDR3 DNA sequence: TGTGCCAGCAGTCCGGGGTACGGGGGAATCACTGAAGCTTTCTTT.